Presented here are 20 T cell receptor beta chains from one specimen sequenced in a study of cytomegalovirus exposure and HLA in healthy donors. Primers: 60 Vbeta forward and 13 Jbeta reverse. TCRdb's table, derived via immunoSEQ multiplex PCR, lists solely in-frame clones and lacks some. Of 200,000 to 250,000 clones detected, around 80% appear once; the ten largest clones hold 5% to 6%. The sequenced sample was PBMCs. The receptors come from a woman aged 40-49 years in good health and CMV-seropositive.

This clone has a handful of counts. V gene TRBV7-9 combines with J gene TRBJ1-1; no reliable D call. The CDR3 covers 13 residues. With 5 bases removed from V and 1 base from J, the gap between germline ends came to 8 bases. Germline CDR1 is SEHNR and CDR2 is FQNEAQ (reference sequence). The CDR3 protein is CASSPAGNTEAFF. DNA for the CDR3: TGTGCCAGCAGCCCCGCGGGGAACACTGAAGCTTTCTTT.

This chain uses TRBV6-5 with TRBJ1-1; D perhaps matches TRBD1 (6 bases). V was cut by 6 bases and J by 5 bases, with 16 bases left in between. This CDR3 spans 14 amino acids. Germline CDR1 is MNHEY and CDR2 is SVGAGI. The CDR3 DNA reads as TGTGCCAGCAGGTCCGATCTTGGACAGACTGAAGCTTTCTTT. Encoded protein: CASRSDLGQTEAFF.

The CDR3 protein is CASRPDRAQPQHF. In DNA form, the CDR3 reads TGTGCCAGCAGGCCGGACAGGGCTCAGCCCCAGCATTTT. V is TRBV6-5 and J is TRBJ1-5; 8 nucleotides line up with TRBD1. This CDR3 spans 13 amino acids. Per germline, CDR1 MNHEY and CDR2 SVGAGI. V shed 6 bases and J 6 bases; nucleotides not matched to a gene: 4.

This chain connects TRBV10-3 to TRBJ2-1, with 7 positions matching TRBD2. This CDR3 region has 16 residues. V was pared by 6 bases and J by 8 bases, with 16 bases of the junction left unmatched. Per the germline V gene, CDR1 is ENHRY and CDR2 is SYGVKD. CDR3 nucleotide sequence: TGTGCCATCAGCGATCCCTGGGGAGGGCCTATAGATGAGCAGTTCTTC. Protein: CAISDPWGGPIDEQFF.

Comment on this clone: Other nucleotide sequences in the sample specify the same CDR3. The chain links TRBV29-1 to TRBJ1-2; 9 bases are shared with TRBD1. The length of the CDR3 is 13 residues. V shed 3 bases, J shed 4 bases, and the junction held 3 bases outside the gene matches. CDR1 is SQVTM and CDR2 is ANQGSEA in the germline V gene. Here the CDR3 reads CSVDWDRAYGYTF. The CDR3 nucleotides are TGCAGCGTTGACTGGGACAGGGCCTATGGCTACACCTTC.

The sample holds one count of this clone. CDR3 sequence reads: CAWSRRQASSGNTIYF. The DNA of the CDR3 is TGTGCCTGGAGTAGGAGGCAGGCCAGCTCTGGAAACACCATATATTTT. This chain connects TRBV30 to TRBJ1-3; D is unclear. Germline V gives CDR1 GTSNPN, CDR2 SVGIG (reference sequence). The length of the CDR3 is 16 residues. Trimming shortened V by 2 bases and J by 0 bases, and 14 bases separated the two germline ends.

This clone appeared a few times. The chain links TRBV19 to TRBJ1-2, with a possible D match to TRBD1 (6 bases). Germline assignment: CDR1 LNHDA and CDR2 SQIVND (reference sequence). V shed 5 bases and J shed 8 bases, with 12 bases lying between them. The CDR3 extends over 12 amino acids. The CDR3 nucleotides read TGTGCCAGTAGTCTCGGGGGGCCGGGCTACACCTTC. Its protein product is CASSLGGPGYTF. The full variable domain, rest sourced from reference TRBV19 and TRBJ1-2, is DGGITQSPKYLFRKEGQNVTLSCEQNLNHDAMYWYRQDPGQGLRLIYYSQIVNDFQKGDIAEGYSVSREKKESFPLTVTSAQKNPTAFYLCASSLGGPGYTFGSGTRLTVV.

V and J are TRBV30 and TRBJ1-3; D call uncertain. Germline-derived CDR1 and CDR2 are GTSNPN and SVGIG (reference sequence). With 8 bases removed from V and 0 bases from J, the gap between germline ends came to 14 bases. CDR3 size: 14 residues. The chain's CDR3 is CAASRGPSGNTIYF. DNA of the CDR3: TGTGCCGCAAGTCGGGGTCCCTCTGGAAACACCATATATTTT.

V is TRBV10-3 and J is TRBJ1-2; TRBD1 matches at 9 bases. This CDR3 contains 13 residues. Losses at the gene ends were 2 bases for V and 6 bases for J; bases not matched to a gene: 1. Germline lookup yields CDR1 ENHRY and CDR2 SYGVKD. The CDR3 protein is CAISERTGDGYTF. For the CDR3, the DNA is TGTGCCATCAGTGAGAGGACAGGGGATGGCTACACCTTC.

The chain links TRBV5-6 to TRBJ2-7, with D possibly matching TRBD1 (6 bases). The CDR3 covers 15 residues. Per the germline V gene, CDR1 is SGHDT and CDR2 is YYEEEE. Trimming left V 4 bases short and J 2 bases short, with 16 bases between. This CDR3 reads CASSDGTRYPYEQYF. In DNA, the CDR3 is TGTGCCAGCAGCGACGGGACAAGATATCCCTACGAGCAGTACTTC.

The chain employs TRBV5-8 and TRBJ1-2; D unresolved. The germline V gene has CDR1 SGHTS and CDR2 YDEGEE. CDR3 size: 13 residues. The V gene lost 2 bases and the J gene lost 6 bases, with 11 bases spanning the gap. CDR3 bases: TGTGCCAGCAGCTTCTCCTTCCAGGATGGCTACACCTTC. As protein: CASSFSFQDGYTF.

The chain carries TRBV5-1 and TRBJ1-2; D not resolved. Trimming took off 0 bases at V and 4 bases at J, with 10 bases between the two ends. CDR1 is SGHRS and CDR2 is YFSETQ in the germline V gene. The CDR3 has 14 amino acids. CDR3 region: CASSLGEASYGYTF. Here the CDR3 DNA reads TGCGCCAGCAGCTTGGGGGAGGCCTCCTATGGCTACACCTTC.

As regards this clone: Other DNA sequences in the sample encode the same CDR3. The chain carries TRBV30 and TRBJ2-5; tentatively, D is TRBD1 (5 bases). The germline CDR1 and CDR2 sequences are GTSNPN and SVGIG (reference sequence). V was pared by 1 base and J by 5 bases, with 5 bases between. The CDR3 is made up of 11 amino acids. The CDR3 DNA sequence: TGTGCCTGGAGTGCAGGGGAGACCCAGTACTTC. Protein sequence: CAWSAGETQYF.

The chain recombines TRBV25-1 with TRBJ2-5, with D possibly matching TRBD1 (5 bases). CDR1 is MGHDK and CDR2 is SYGVNS in the germline V gene. V was shortened by 5 bases and J by 5 bases, with 12 bases between the two germline ends. The CDR3 has 13 amino acids. The CDR3 is CASSSRVVETQYF. In nucleotides, the CDR3 is TGTGCCAGCAGTAGCAGGGTGGTGGAGACCCAGTACTTC.

The gene calls are TRBV9 and TRBJ1-1, with a possible D match to TRBD1 (5 bases). This CDR3 spans 13 amino acids. The germline CDR1 and CDR2 sequences are SGDLS and YYNGEE. V shed 3 bases and J shed 3 bases, with 9 bases lying between them. The CDR3 here is CASSEGQDTEAFF. The CDR3 coding sequence is TGTGCCAGCAGCGAGGGGCAGGACACTGAAGCTTTCTTT.

V gene TRBV30 combines with J gene TRBJ2-3, with 7 bases aligning to TRBD1. The CDR3 is 15 amino acids. V was pared by 5 bases and J by 6 bases, with 14 bases of the junction left unmatched. CDR1 and CDR2 (germline): GTSNPN, SVGIG (reference sequence). The CDR3 reads CAWGRGRGGPDTQYF. The CDR3 coding sequence is TGTGCCTGGGGAAGGGGGCGAGGGGGACCTGATACGCAGTATTTT.

The count of this clone is one. The chain employs TRBV9 and TRBJ2-6; the match to TRBD1 covers 8 bases. The V segment lost 3 bases and the J segment 0 bases; nucleotides outside the gene matches: 5. The CDR3 covers 17 residues. Germline V gives CDR1 SGDLS, CDR2 YYNGEE. As DNA, the CDR3 is TGTGCCAGCAGCGACAGACAGGGGAACTCTGGGGCCAACGTCCTGACTTTC. Its translation is CASSDRQGNSGANVLTF. The complete variable domain, with remaining parts taken from reference TRBV9 and TRBJ2-6, reads DSGVTQTPKHLITATGQRVTLRCSPRSGDLSVYWYQQSLDQGLQFLIQYYNGEERAKGNILERFSAQQFPDLHSELNLSSLELGDSALYFCASSDRQGNSGANVLTFGAGSRLTVL.

The chain employs TRBV30 and TRBJ2-3; D is unresolved. V was trimmed by 4 bases and J by 6 bases, leaving 11 bases between them. Looked up from germline, CDR1 is GTSNPN and CDR2 is SVGIG (reference sequence). CDR3 length: 12 residues. CDR3 sequence (DNA): TGTGCCTGGAATAATGACGGGGATACGCAGTATTTT. This translates into CAWNNDGDTQYF.

CDR3 sequence reads: CASSIGQGNTIYF. As DNA, the CDR3 is TGTGCCAGTAGTATCGGACAGGGAAACACCATATATTTT. The chain combines TRBV19 with TRBJ1-3, with a possible D match to TRBD1 (6 bases). CDR3 length: 13 amino acids. V was clipped by 3 bases and J by 4 bases, with 7 bases between them. The V gene's germline CDR1 is LNHDA and CDR2 SQIVND (reference sequence).

The V call is TRBV9, the J call TRBJ2-2, with a tentative D call TRBD2 (6 bases). With 0 bases removed from V and 1 base from J, the gap between germline ends came to 7 bases. The CDR3 covers 15 residues. Germline loops: CDR1 SGDLS, CDR2 YYNGEE. CDR3 protein: CASSVGDLNTGELFF. The DNA for the CDR3 is TGTGCCAGCAGCGTAGGGGACTTGAACACCGGGGAGCTGTTTTTT. The full variable domain, completed using reference TRBV9 and TRBJ2-2, is DSGVTQTPKHLITATGQRVTLRCSPRSGDLSVYWYQQSLDQGLQFLIQYYNGEERAKGNILERFSAQQFPDLHSELNLSSLELGDSALYFCASSVGDLNTGELFFGEGSRLTVL.